This T cell receptor beta chain appears in the sequencing data of a study of T cell changes during pregnancy in multiple sclerosis. Germline V lookup: CDR1 SGHTA, CDR2 FQGTGA. V lost 6 bases to trimming and J lost 0 bases, with 11 bases between them. CDR3 length: 15 residues. Profiled with immunoSEQ multiplex PCR; TCRdb holds only in-frame clones, not every one. This sample has under 50,000 clones, with 92% found just once. The material was CD4+ T cells from peripheral blood mononuclear cells, obtained in the second trimester of pregnancy. The J gene is TRBJ2-2, the V gene TRBV7-3, with D hard to call. The sequence was obtained from a female donor in good health, enrolled as a control in a pregnancy study. The CDR3 DNA is TGTGCCAGCAGTCTTGTAGGAGCGAACACCGGGGAGCTGTTTTTT. Translated: CASSLVGANTGELFF.